These 27 T cell receptor beta chains originate from one sample sequenced in a study of CD8 T cells in ankylosing spondylitis. TCRdb passed the 5' RACE reads through MiXCR, listing each CDR3 protein once. The table lists over 130,000 distinct CDR3 sequences, under 45% of them singletons. Material: synovial fluid, either unsorted or a sorted T cell fraction (not recorded which). The receptors derive from a male donor with ankylosing spondylitis.

This clonotype was found a few times. The chain is built from TRBV4-3 and TRBJ2-3; D might be TRBD2 (5 bases). The V end lost 3 bases, the J end lost 1 base, and 17 bases lay between the germline ends. Germline V gives CDR1 LGHNA, CDR2 YSLEER. This CDR3 contains 17 residues. In DNA, the CDR3 is TGCGCCAGCAGCCAGGCCGTGCGGAGCGGACGCACAGATACGCAGTATTTT. It translates to CASSQAVRSGRTDTQYF.

This chain connects TRBV7-9 to TRBJ2-1, with 7 bases identical to TRBD1. This CDR3 is built from 16 residues. The V gene's germline CDR1 is SEHNR and CDR2 FQNEAQ (reference sequence). V lost 5 bases and J lost 4; bases outside the gene matches: 11. Here the CDR3 reads CASSLNRGSRYNEQFF. CDR3 coding DNA: TGTGCCAGCAGCCTTAACAGGGGCTCGCGGTACAATGAGCAGTTCTTC.

The V and J genes are TRBV24-1 and TRBJ2-1; possible D gene TRBD2, 6 bases. Deletions cut 5 bases from V and 5 bases from J, with 12 bases between. The germline CDR1 and CDR2 sequences are KGHDR and SFDVKD. CDR3 length equals 14 residues. This CDR3 reads CATSGQRADNEQFF. The CDR3 nucleotides are TGTGCCACCAGTGGCCAGCGGGCTGACAATGAGCAGTTCTTC.

This clonotype occurred a few times. CDR3 sequence reads: CASSLAFSGNTIYF. The CDR3 DNA reads as TGTGCCAGCAGTTTAGCGTTCTCTGGAAACACCATATATTTT. The gene calls are TRBV12-3 or TRBV12-4 and TRBJ1-3; no clear D gene. The V and J ends lost 0 bases and 0 bases respectively, with 3 bases between them. The CDR3 length is 14 residues.

This clonotype was seen a few times. The rearrangement links TRBV29-1 to TRBJ2-3; 11 nucleotides match TRBD1. After removal of 3 bases from V and 4 bases from J, the junction contained 6 bases not matched to a gene. The germline V gene encodes CDR1 SQVTM and CDR2 ANQGSEA. The CDR3 loop spans 15 amino acids. The CDR3: CSVEAGTGGSDTQYF. The CDR3 DNA sequence: TGCAGCGTTGAGGCCGGGACAGGGGGTTCAGATACGCAGTATTTT.

The V call is TRBV7-3, the J call TRBJ2-1; 7 bases are a match to TRBD2. CDR3 length: 15 amino acids. CDR1 and CDR2 (germline): SGHTA, FQGTGA. V lost 5 bases, J lost 4 bases, and 8 bases stayed unmatched. This CDR3 is CASSTASGPYNEQFF. CDR3 nucleotide sequence: TGTGCCAGCAGCACTGCTAGCGGACCTTACAATGAGCAGTTCTTC.

This chain joins TRBV9 and TRBJ2-7; the D gene could be TRBD1 or TRBD2 (5 bases each). V lost 0 bases to trimming and J lost 6 bases, with 19 bases between them. The germline gives CDR1 SGDLS, CDR2 YYNGEE. The length of the CDR3 is 16 residues. CDR3 sequence reads: CASSVGPDQGDGEQYF. Here the CDR3 DNA reads TGTGCCAGCAGCGTAGGGCCGGACCAGGGAGACGGCGAGCAGTACTTC.

The chain has TRBV28 and TRBJ2-7; no firm D call. The V end was cut by 2 bases, the J end by 2 bases, with 16 bases between. The CDR3 spans 16 residues. The germline V gene encodes CDR1 MDHEN and CDR2 SYDVKM. CDR3 DNA sequence: TGTGCCAGCAGTTTAGTCAGGTTTATCAGACCCTACGAGCAGTACTTC. The encoded protein is CASSLVRFIRPYEQYF.

The rearrangement uses TRBV13 and TRBJ2-7; tentatively, D is TRBD2 (6 bases). Germline V gene sequence: CDR1 PRHDT, CDR2 FYEKMQ (reference sequence). Trimming took 3 bases from V and 3 from J, leaving 12 bases between them. The CDR3 extends over 14 amino acids. DNA for the CDR3: TGTGCCAGCAGCTTGGGGGGACTCAGCTACGAGCAGTACTTC. Amino acids: CASSLGGLSYEQYF.

The rearrangement uses TRBV20-1 and TRBJ2-7, with a weak D call TRBD1 (5 bases). The CDR3 sequence is 13 residues long. Trimming shortened V by 5 bases and J by 2 bases, and 13 bases separated the two germline ends. CDR1 and CDR2 from the germline V gene are DFQATT and SNEGSKA (reference sequence). The CDR3 reads CSAPLGQPYEQYF. As DNA, the CDR3 is TGCAGTGCTCCTCTAGGACAACCCTACGAGCAGTACTTC.

V usage is TRBV4-2 and J usage is TRBJ1-4; 7 nucleotides line up with TRBD1. This CDR3 contains 15 residues. V was pared by 4 bases and J by 7 bases, with 9 bases of the junction left unmatched. CDR1 and CDR2 from the germline V gene are LGHNA and YNFKEQ. Here the CDR3 reads CASSRYRGWVEKLFF. The CDR3 bases are TGTGCCAGCAGCCGATACAGGGGTTGGGTTGAAAAACTGTTTTTT.

The table lists this clonotype with a few counts. The rearrangement uses TRBV5-1 and TRBJ1-1; 8 nucleotides agree with TRBD1. Germline CDR1 SGHRS, CDR2 YFSETQ. The CDR3 length is 17 residues. Trimming cost V 3 bases and J 1 base; bases outside gene matches: 11. Here the CDR3 reads CASSWDRLIRENTEAFF. As DNA, the CDR3 is TGCGCCAGCAGCTGGGACAGGCTCATTAGGGAGAACACTGAAGCTTTCTTT.

The chain has TRBV6-2 or TRBV6-3 and TRBJ1-5; 7 positions match TRBD1. Per germline, CDR1 MNHEY and CDR2 SVGEGT. The junction had 12 bases not matched to a gene; V was cut back by 6 bases and J by 10 bases. There are 14 residues in the CDR3. CDR3 amino acids: CASRAGQVGCPQHF. The CDR3 DNA reads TGTGCCAGCAGGGCCGGACAGGTCGGTTGTCCCCAGCATTTT.

The chain uses TRBV12-5 and TRBJ2-1, with TRBD1 matching 7 bases. Germline V gene lookup returns CDR1 LGHNT and CDR2 FRNRAP. V gave up 1 base and J gave up 4 bases; unmatched junction bases: 7. This CDR3 region has 16 residues. The CDR3 loop is CASGLEPGTEYNEQFF. DNA for the CDR3: TGTGCTAGTGGTTTGGAGCCCGGGACAGAGTACAATGAGCAGTTCTTC.

V and J are TRBV11-2 and TRBJ2-1; 8 bases are a match to TRBD2. This CDR3 is 15 amino acids long. Germline trimming cut 2 bases from V and 7 bases from J; bases unmatched to any gene: 7. CDR1 and CDR2 from the germline V gene are SGHAT and FQNNGV. The CDR3 region is CASSLLRIAGNEQFF. The CDR3 nucleotides are TGTGCCAGCAGCTTACTTCGGATAGCGGGAAATGAGCAGTTCTTC.

The chain employs TRBV10-3 and TRBJ2-2; D unclear. The V and J ends lost 6 bases and 4 bases respectively, with 15 bases between them. Germline V lookup: CDR1 ENHRY, CDR2 SYGVKD. The CDR3 loop spans 15 amino acids. DNA for the CDR3: TGTGCCATCAGCGGAAGACTTTCCTCCACCGGGGAGCTGTTTTTT. Amino acids: CAISGRLSSTGELFF.

This clonotype was seen more than once but under ten times. The chain carries TRBV19 and TRBJ1-1; D may be TRBD1 (6 bases). There are 14 residues in the CDR3. Germline V lookup: CDR1 LNHDA, CDR2 SQIVND (reference sequence). V was pared by 5 bases and J by 0 bases, with 10 bases between. The CDR3 sequence: CASSEGGMNTEAFF. The CDR3 nucleotides are TGTGCCAGTAGTGAGGGGGGGATGAACACTGAAGCTTTCTTT.

This clonotype was seen just once. This chain uses TRBV12-3 or TRBV12-4 with TRBJ2-7, with 8 bases that match TRBD2. The CDR3 spans 13 residues. V was clipped by 6 bases and J by 2 bases; unmatched bases: 3. The CDR3 DNA is TGTGCCAGCAGACGGGGACTAGCCTACGAGCAGTACTTC. This encodes CASRRGLAYEQYF.

This chain links TRBV6-2 or TRBV6-3 with TRBJ2-5, with a tentative D call TRBD2 (6 bases). Trimming left V 4 bases short and J 5 bases short, with 14 bases between. The CDR3 has 14 amino acids. Germline-derived CDR1 and CDR2 are MNHEY and SVGEGT. DNA of the CDR3: TGTGCCAGCAGTTTGCGGGGTCCCCCGGAGACCCAGTACTTC. Its protein is CASSLRGPPETQYF.

The chain combines TRBV11-1 with TRBJ2-7; D possibly matches TRBD1 or TRBD2 (5 bases each). The CDR3 totals 14 residues. V dropped 5 bases and J dropped 5 bases, with 16 bases sitting between them. CDR1 is SGHAT and CDR2 is FQDESV in the germline V gene (reference sequence). The CDR3 sequence is CASSPRQGTNEQYF. The CDR3 coding sequence is TGTGCCAGCAGCCCTCGTCAAGGGACCAACGAGCAGTACTTC.

The chain combines TRBV11-1 with TRBJ2-3, with TRBD1 matching over 8 bases. The CDR3 sequence is 15 residues long. Germline trimming cut 5 bases from V and 2 bases from J; bases unmatched to any gene: 6. CDR1 is SGHAT, CDR2 FQDESV, per germline (reference sequence). The CDR3 DNA reads as TGTGCCAGCAGCCACCAGGGGGCCTACACAGATACGCAGTATTTT. Translating gives CASSHQGAYTDTQYF. Variable domain in full (rest from reference TRBV11-1 and TRBJ2-3): EAEVAQSPRYKITEKSQAVAFWCDPISGHATLYWYRQILGQGPELLVQFQDESVVDDSQLPKDRFSAERLKGVDSTLKIQPAELGDSAMYLCASSHQGAYTDTQYFGPGTRLTVL.

The chain joins TRBV6-5 to TRBJ1-4; 8 nucleotides align to TRBD1. The junction had 13 bases not matched to a gene; V was cut back by 2 bases and J by 8 bases. Germline CDR1 reads MNHEY; CDR2 reads SVGAGI. This CDR3 is built from 17 residues. The CDR3 spells CASSYRRQGAVEEKLFF. For the CDR3, the DNA is TGTGCCAGCAGTTACCGGCGTCAGGGGGCTGTAGAAGAAAAACTGTTTTTT.

This chain links TRBV4-1 with TRBJ2-3; D remains ambiguous. CDR1 is MGHRA, CDR2 YSYEKL, per germline. The CDR3 covers 17 residues. Deletions cut 0 bases from V and 3 bases from J, with 16 bases between. The CDR3 sequence: CASSQEWVLLGTDTQYF. The CDR3 DNA reads as TGCGCCAGCAGCCAAGAATGGGTCCTCCTAGGGACAGATACGCAGTATTTT.

This chain links TRBV7-9 with TRBJ2-2; 7 nucleotides agree with TRBD1. The junction had 4 bases not matched to a gene; V was cut back by 2 bases and J by 7 bases. Germline values: CDR1 SEHNR, CDR2 FQNEAQ (reference sequence). The CDR3 runs 14 residues. The DNA of the CDR3 is TGTGCCAGCAGCTTATTTACAGGGGTCGGGGAGCTGTTTTTT. Amino acids: CASSLFTGVGELFF. The full variable domain, in which reference TRBV7-9 and TRBJ2-2 provide the parts outside the CDR3, is DTGVSQNPRHKITKRGQNVTFRCDPISEHNRLYWYRQTLGQGPEFLTYFQNEAQLEKSRLLSDRFSAERPKGSFSTLEIQRTEQGDSAMYLCASSLFTGVGELFFGEGSRLTVL.

The rearrangement uses TRBV28 and TRBJ1-1; D unclear. The CDR3 is 17 residues long. Germline V gives CDR1 MDHEN, CDR2 SYDVKM. Trimming took 1 base from V and 0 from J, leaving 15 bases between them. The CDR3 DNA reads TGTGCCAGCAGTTTATTGGGTGGGGTCATGGTGAACACTGAAGCTTTCTTT. Encoded protein: CASSLLGGVMVNTEAFF.

The V gene is TRBV4-3, the J gene TRBJ2-1; D not certain. Looked up from germline, CDR1 is LGHNA and CDR2 is YSLEER. This CDR3 has 15 residues. The V end lost 0 bases, the J end lost 6 bases, and 12 bases lay between the germline ends. The CDR3 sequence: CASSQEPDPFNEQFF. The CDR3 DNA is TGCGCCAGCAGCCAAGAACCGGACCCGTTCAATGAGCAGTTCTTC.

Only one count was recorded for this clonotype. The chain combines TRBV4-1 with TRBJ2-7, with D possibly being TRBD1 (5 bases). V lost 2 bases and J lost 3, with 8 bases in between. This CDR3 has 13 amino acids. Germline V gene sequence: CDR1 MGHRA, CDR2 YSYEKL. This CDR3 is CASSQHRGYEQYF. In nucleotides, the CDR3 is TGCGCCAGCAGCCAACATAGGGGCTACGAGCAGTACTTC.